The clone carrying this TCR beta chain occurred a few times. Antigen unknown. Unique molecular identifiers were built into the TCR beta cDNA libraries. Yield was roughly 0.5 million cDNA molecules from about 0.94 to 9.7 million T cells. TCRdb processed the PCR reads anew with MiXCR; each CDR3 protein has one entry. Here the sample spans more than 450,000 distinct CDR3 sequences, roughly 34% being singletons. Germline assignment: CDR1 LGHDT and CDR2 YNNKEL (reference sequence). With 2 bases removed from V and 2 bases from J, the gap between germline ends came to 6 bases. The CDR3 is made up of 13 amino acids. The data originate from a study of post-analysis software for immune sequencing data. As for the study in general: The cohort encompassed relapsing-remitting, secondary progressive and progressive-relapsing multiple sclerosis disease courses.

Study observations and caveats: Versus controls, multiple sclerosis patients showed significantly lower diversity (normalized Chao1). About five TRBV segments appeared more often in patients than in controls, and TRBV5-6, TRBV5-1 and TRBV20-1 were among these.

The rearrangement links TRBV3-1 to TRBJ1-2, with unresolved D. The clonotype was recovered from a girl aged 2-17 years with multiple sclerosis. The sequenced material came from blood. CDR3 loop: CASSQLANYGYTF. The CDR3 DNA sequence: TGTGCCAGCAGCCAACTGGCGAACTATGGCTACACCTTC.